Listed below are T cell receptor beta chains from one sample, sequenced in a study of blood T cell repertoires in COVID-19. The repertoire was sequenced with immunoSEQ multiplex PCR; TCRdb's copy has only in-frame clones and lacks some. The sample has 150,000 to 200,000 clones, more than 65% seen once. Sequenced: PBMCs or T cells enriched from blood (not recorded which). Receptors originate from a man aged 50-60 years who had recovered from COVID-19. CDR3s include the opening cysteine and the closing phenylalanine or tryptophan. The D gene is left open where the match is weak. The listing skips clone size in some rows; elsewhere it reads once, few, many or a size class.

>TRBV6-5|TRBJ2-3|NA|NA
TGTGCCAGCAGTTACTCGCCGGTGTCAGATACGCAGTATTTT
CASSYSPVSDTQYF
>TRBV24-1|TRBJ2-2|TRBD1|NA
TGTGCCACCAGTGATCCGGGACAGGCGAACACCGGGGAGCTGTTTTTT
CATSDPGQANTGELFF
>TRBV5-1|TRBJ1-1|NA|NA
TGCGCCAGCAGCCTTTCATTTAGGGGCATTCCTGAAGCTTTCTTT
CASSLSFRGIPEAFF
>TRBV9|TRBJ2-2|TRBD2|NA
TGTGCCAGCAGCGTAGGGACTAGCGCCAACACCGGGGAGCTGTTTTTT
CASSVGTSANTGELFF
>TRBV6-5|TRBJ2-3|NA|once
TGTGCCAGCAGTTACTCGAGGAGAGATACGCAGTATTTT
CASSYSRRDTQYF
>TRBV2|TRBJ2-1|TRBD1|NA
TGTGCCAGCAGTTCCAACAGGGGGCCGGCGGGAGAGCAGTTCTTC
CASSSNRGPAGEQFF
>TRBV27|TRBJ1-5|NA|NA
TGTGCCAGCAGTTTCAGGTTTAATCAGCCCCAGCATTTT
CASSFRFNQPQHF
>TRBV5-1|TRBJ1-4|NA|NA
TGCGCCAGCAGCTTGTCTCAGGGGACTAATGAAAAACTGTTTTTT
CASSLSQGTNEKLFF
>TRBV4-1|TRBJ2-7|TRBD2|NA
TGCGCCAGCAGCCAGGGACTATTTTACGAGCAGTACTTC
CASSQGLFYEQYF
>TRBV18|TRBJ1-5|NA|NA
TGTGCCAGCTCACCACCTGGAACTAATAGCAATCAGCCCCAGCATTTT
CASSPPGTNSNQPQHF
>TRBV9|TRBJ2-7|NA|once
TGTGCCAGCAGCGCACAGGCAGGAAGCTCCTACGAGCAGTACTTC
CASSAQAGSSYEQYF
>TRBV19|TRBJ2-1|TRBD1|NA
TGTGCCAGTAGTGGGGCCGTAGGGACAGGGAGGGGCAATGAGCAGTTCTTC
CASSGAVGTGRGNEQFF
>TRBV6-5|TRBJ1-5|NA|NA
TGTGCCAGCAGTCAGACTGGAATGCGCAATCAGCCCCAGCATTTT
CASSQTGMRNQPQHF
>TRBV27|TRBJ2-1|TRBD2|NA
TGTGCCAGCAGTTACGATGGGACTAGCAGGTACAATGAGCAGTTCTTC
CASSYDGTSRYNEQFF
>TRBV18|TRBJ1-1|TRBD1|NA
TGTGCCAGCTCACCACCAGGGACAGGGACTGAAGCTTTCTTT
CASSPPGTGTEAFF
>TRBV19|TRBJ1-1|NA|NA
TGTGCCAGTAGTTACAGGGAGAGGAACACTGAAGCTTTCTTT
CASSYRERNTEAFF
>TRBV5-1|TRBJ2-3|TRBD2|NA
TGCGCCAGCAGCACGGATAGCGGGAGGGTCACAGATACGCAGTATTTT
CASSTDSGRVTDTQYF
>TRBV5-1|TRBJ2-3|NA|NA
TGCGCCAGCAGCTTGAGCCGGGGGTCCACAGATACGCAGTATTTT
CASSLSRGSTDTQYF
>TRBV19|TRBJ2-7|TRBD2|NA
TGTGCCAGTAGCCAGATAGGGGGACTAGCGACCTACGAGCAGTACTTC
CASSQIGGLATYEQYF
>TRBV5-1|TRBJ1-5|NA|NA
TGCGCCAGCAGCGACGGGAGCTTCAATCAGCCCCAGCATTTT
CASSDGSFNQPQHF
>TRBV29-1|TRBJ1-2|NA|NA
TGCAGCGGTGGGTGGGCTTCGGATGGCTACACCTTC
CSGGWASDGYTF
>TRBV9|TRBJ2-1|TRBD1|NA
TGTGCCAGCAGCCTCGGGACAGCCGTCTCCTACAATGAGCAGTTCTTC
CASSLGTAVSYNEQFF